The following is a T cell receptor (beta chain) sequence with its context. This clone has just a few counts. There is no known antigen for this receptor. There are no base qualities to consult, and no much larger clone falls within one base. Donors were healthy HIV-negative adults with no recently reported acute infections or vaccinations. Every donor was a Caucasian adult residing in Nashville, Tennessee, USA. CD4+ T cells were enriched by magnetic negative selection; naive cells were then positively selected on CD45RA, and the negative fraction formed the memory subset. After blood collection by leukapheresis, PBMCs were isolated using Ficoll-Histopaque density gradient centrifugation and then cryopreserved in the vapor phase of liquid nitrogen. Purity and quantity of every magnetically sorted T cell population were checked by analytical flow cytometry. From each sorted fraction, genomic DNA was isolated and quantified by UV absorbance on a Nanodrop 2000c.

The CDR3 runs 16 residues from the cysteine to the phenylalanine. Solely the CDR3 DNA is kept, with 48 bases framed from the first base. Via the germline V gene, CDR1 is MGHRA and CDR2 YSYEKL. After removal of 4 bases from V and 4 bases from J, the junction retains 3 bases not matched to a gene. The entry originates in a study of shared clonotypes between healthy human individuals (dated by TCRdb to about 2020). About the investigation overall: A couple of women and a few men aged 18 to 49 years were included in the cohort. For each donor, three plates each were used for CD4 naive and CD4 memory, two plates were used for CD8 naive, and one plate was used for CD8 memory. Blood TCR repertoires of roughly five healthy adults were deeply sequenced to estimate repertoire size and the extent of clonotype sharing between individuals. Different laboratories and diverse techniques were used to prepare libraries and sequence TCR repertoires, to increase sequencing depth and limit assay-specific biases. Each donor's leukapheresis produced roughly between about 0.85 and 10 billion PBMCs. The investigation overall reported the following: Even with the large sequencing depth, rarefaction of the sorted-subset datasets indicated that sequencing was incomplete. Naive subsets generally had larger estimated clonotype richness than memory subsets did. Sampling was restricted to blood, and TCR repertoires in tissues likely differ from the TCR repertoires found in blood. Because the study included only a small number of donors, the genetic and exposure-history diversity represented was limited. About 5% of naive CD4, approximately 3.7% of naive CD8, approximately 2.2% of memory CD4, and more than 0.35% of memory CD8 clonotypes were shared across a handful of donors. Pairwise subsampling indicated that sequencing depth was expected to affect the degree of clonotype sharing among donors. Higher generation probabilities were observed for clonotypes shared by all four sorted-subset donors than for non-shared clonotypes.

Using the deep immunoSEQ assay, TCR CDR3 regions were amplified from genomic DNA by multiplex PCR. Genomic DNA extracted from each cell subset was distributed evenly over all wells of several immunoSEQ 96-well plates, and each plate served as one replicate. For sorted subsets, 200 to 250 ng genomic DNA, equal to tens of thousands of T cell genomes, was loaded into each replicate PCR. The purified libraries were quantified using a Qubit 3.0 fluorometer, sized with a Bioanalyzer 2100, and then quantified again using the KAPA Library Quantification kit. A separate single-read 150-cycle Illumina NextSeq 550 flow cell was used to sequence each immunoSEQ 96-well plate. On the authors' methods: Because the immunoSEQ output included only junctional sequences and no quality scores, the filtering could not be the same as the filtering used for full-length reads. To assign V/J genes and CDR3, sequences were annotated using PyIR, a Python wrapper for IgBLAST v1.9, with IMGT germline references. Reads with weak V/J assignments (E-value above 1e-6), missing CDR3, stop codons, out-of-frame junctions, or ambiguous translated residues were removed. V3J clonotypes were defined as sequences sharing an identical inferred V gene, J gene, and CDR3 amino acid sequence. To compute the percentage overlap between repertoires, the number of shared unique clonotypes was divided by the size of the smaller repertoire. RTK rarefaction, the Chao1 estimator, and Recon v2.1 estimates of unobserved clonotypes were used to assess repertoire richness. Generation probabilities were computed with OLGA for all TCRbeta clonotypes obtained by the gDNA method from a few donors. TCRdb retrieved this table from immuneACCESS and kept in-frame rearrangements only. Not all clones are present; in checked studies, unresolved V genes account for under half, and no reason is known for the remainder. V and J calls and clone size are those listed in that table; D and trimming were worked out from the DNA. The sample table lists about 1 million clones, around 74% of them with a count of one. The top ten clones comprise about 1.4% of the sample.

This sequence was found in a man between 18 and 35 years old in good health. The specimen sequenced was memory CD4+ T cells sorted from blood. Explained via the paper, the cell subset or site label denotes: CD45RA-negative fraction. The chain links TRBV4-1 with TRBJ2-2, and 13 junction bases match TRBD2. The CDR3 region reads CASSPGLAGVTGELFF. The bases are TGCGCCAGCAGCCCAGGACTAGCGGGAGTCACCGGGGAGCTGTTTTTT.